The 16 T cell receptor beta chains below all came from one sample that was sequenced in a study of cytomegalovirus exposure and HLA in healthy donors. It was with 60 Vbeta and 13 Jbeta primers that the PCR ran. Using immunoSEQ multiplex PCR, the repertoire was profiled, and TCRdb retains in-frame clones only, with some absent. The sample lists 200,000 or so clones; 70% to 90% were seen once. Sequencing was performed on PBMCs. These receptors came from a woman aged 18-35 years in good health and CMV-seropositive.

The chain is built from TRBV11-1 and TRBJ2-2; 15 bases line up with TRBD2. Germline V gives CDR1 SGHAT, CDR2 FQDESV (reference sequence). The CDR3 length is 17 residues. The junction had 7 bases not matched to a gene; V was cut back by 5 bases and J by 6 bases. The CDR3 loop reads CASSPGLAGGIAGELFF. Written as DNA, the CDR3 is TGTGCCAGCAGCCCCGGACTAGCGGGGGGGATCGCCGGGGAGCTGTTTTTT.

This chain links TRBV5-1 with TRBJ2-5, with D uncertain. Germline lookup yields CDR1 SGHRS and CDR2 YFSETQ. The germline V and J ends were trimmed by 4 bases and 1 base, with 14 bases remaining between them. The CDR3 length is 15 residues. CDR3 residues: CASSDISGPQETQYF. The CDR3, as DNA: TGCGCCAGCAGCGATATTTCAGGTCCCCAAGAGACCCAGTACTTC.

The CDR3 spells CASSAWGTGVEKLFF. The DNA for the CDR3 is TGTGCCAGCAGTGCCTGGGGGACAGGGGTTGAAAAACTGTTTTTT. The chain is built from TRBV25-1 and TRBJ1-4; 10 bases match TRBD1. J gave up 7 bases and V 4 bases, and 6 bases lay outside the gene matches. The CDR3 totals 15 residues. Germline lookup yields CDR1 MGHDK and CDR2 SYGVNS.

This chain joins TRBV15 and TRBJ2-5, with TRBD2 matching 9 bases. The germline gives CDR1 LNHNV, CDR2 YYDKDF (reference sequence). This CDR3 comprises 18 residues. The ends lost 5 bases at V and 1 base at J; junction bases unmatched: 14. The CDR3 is CATSLGGPISGGQETQYF. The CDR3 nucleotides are TGTGCCACCAGCCTGGGGGGCCCCATTAGCGGGGGCCAAGAGACCCAGTACTTC.

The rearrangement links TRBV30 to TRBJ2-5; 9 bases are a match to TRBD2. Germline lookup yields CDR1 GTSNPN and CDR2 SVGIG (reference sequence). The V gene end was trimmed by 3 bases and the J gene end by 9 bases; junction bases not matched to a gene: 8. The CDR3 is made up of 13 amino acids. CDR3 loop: CAWSRGGGAPQYF. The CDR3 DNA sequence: TGTGCCTGGAGCCGGGGCGGGGGGGCGCCCCAGTACTTC.

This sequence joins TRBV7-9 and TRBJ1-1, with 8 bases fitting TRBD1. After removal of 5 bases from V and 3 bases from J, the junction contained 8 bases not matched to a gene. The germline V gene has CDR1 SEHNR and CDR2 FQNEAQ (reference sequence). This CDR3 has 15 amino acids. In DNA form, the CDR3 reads TGTGCCAGCAGCCCCGCAGGGGGCTCGCACACTGAAGCTTTCTTT. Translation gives CASSPAGGSHTEAFF.

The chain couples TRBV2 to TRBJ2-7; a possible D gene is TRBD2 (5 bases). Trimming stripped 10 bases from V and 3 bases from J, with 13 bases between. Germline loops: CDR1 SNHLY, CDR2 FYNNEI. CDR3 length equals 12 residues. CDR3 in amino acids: CATIREDYEQYV. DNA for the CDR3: TGTGCCACCATTCGGGAAGACTACGAGCAGTACGTC.

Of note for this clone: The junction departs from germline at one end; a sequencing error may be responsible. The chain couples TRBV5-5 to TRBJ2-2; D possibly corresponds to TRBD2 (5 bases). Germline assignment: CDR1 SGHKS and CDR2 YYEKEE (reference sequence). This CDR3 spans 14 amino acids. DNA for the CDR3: TGTGCCAGCAGGTCCGGGATCTCAGCCGGGGAGCTGTCTTTT. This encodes CASRSGISAGELSF.

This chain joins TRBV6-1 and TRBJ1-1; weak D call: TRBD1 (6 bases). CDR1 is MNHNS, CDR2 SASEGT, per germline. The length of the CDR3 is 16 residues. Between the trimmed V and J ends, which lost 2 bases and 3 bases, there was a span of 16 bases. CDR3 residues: CASSELVGAGDTEAFF. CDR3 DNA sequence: TGTGCCAGCAGTGAACTTGTGGGGGCGGGGGACACTGAAGCTTTCTTT.

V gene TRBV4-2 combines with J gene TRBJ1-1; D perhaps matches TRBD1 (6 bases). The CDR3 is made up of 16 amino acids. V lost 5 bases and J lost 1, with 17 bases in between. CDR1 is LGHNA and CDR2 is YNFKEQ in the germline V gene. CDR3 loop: CASSEGGGVGNTEAFF. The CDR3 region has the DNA TGTGCCAGCAGCGAGGGGGGAGGGGTCGGGAACACTGAAGCTTTCTTT.

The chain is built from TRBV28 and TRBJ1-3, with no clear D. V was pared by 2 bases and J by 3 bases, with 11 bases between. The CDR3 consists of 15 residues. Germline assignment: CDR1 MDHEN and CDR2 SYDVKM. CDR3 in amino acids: CASSLPTEDGNTIYF. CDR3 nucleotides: TGTGCCAGCAGTTTACCGACTGAAGATGGAAACACCATATATTTT.

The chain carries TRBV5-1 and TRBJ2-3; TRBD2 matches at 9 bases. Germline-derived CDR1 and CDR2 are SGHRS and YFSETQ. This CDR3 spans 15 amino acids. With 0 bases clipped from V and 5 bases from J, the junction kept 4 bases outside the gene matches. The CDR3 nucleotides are TGCGCCAGCAGCTTGGTTCTAGCGGGGAAAGATACGCAGTATTTT. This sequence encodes CASSLVLAGKDTQYF.

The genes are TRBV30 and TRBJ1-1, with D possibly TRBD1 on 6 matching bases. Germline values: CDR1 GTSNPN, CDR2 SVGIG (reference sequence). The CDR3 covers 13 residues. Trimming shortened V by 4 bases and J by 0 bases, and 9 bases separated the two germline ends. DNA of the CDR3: TGTGCCTGGAAAAGGGGGATGAACACTGAAGCTTTCTTT. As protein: CAWKRGMNTEAFF.

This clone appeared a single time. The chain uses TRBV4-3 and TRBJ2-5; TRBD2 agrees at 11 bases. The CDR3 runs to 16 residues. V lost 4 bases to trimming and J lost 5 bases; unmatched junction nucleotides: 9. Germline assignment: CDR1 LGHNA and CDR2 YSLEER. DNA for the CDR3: TGCGCCAGCAGCCCGACGTCGGGACTAGCGGAGGAGACCCAGTACTTC. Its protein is CASSPTSGLAEETQYF.

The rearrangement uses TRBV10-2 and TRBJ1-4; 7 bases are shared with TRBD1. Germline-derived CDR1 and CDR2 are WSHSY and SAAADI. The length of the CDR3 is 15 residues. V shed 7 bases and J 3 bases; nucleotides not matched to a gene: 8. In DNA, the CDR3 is TGCGCCAGCACTTTCAGTACAGGGGCTAATGAAAAACTGTTTTTT. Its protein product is CASTFSTGANEKLFF.

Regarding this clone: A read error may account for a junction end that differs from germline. DNA of the CDR3: TGTGCCAGCACAAGCACAAAAAACAGTCAGTACTTC. Amino acid sequence: CASTSTKNSQYF. The chain carries TRBV6-1 and TRBJ2-4; the D is unclear. The germline gives CDR1 MNHNS, CDR2 SASEGT. This CDR3 region has 12 residues.